These 29 T cell receptor beta chains were sequenced from one sample in a study of T cells in Graves' hyperthyroidism and ophthalmopathy. TCR beta CDR3 sequences were amplified from RNA transcripts. First-round RT-PCR of the TCR CDR3 relied on the HTBI primer set. Using its own MiXCR run on the multiplex PCR reads, TCRdb lists one record per CDR3 protein. The sample records hundreds of thousands of distinct CDR3 sequences, more than 15% being singletons. Sequenced: blood. These TCRs come from a woman aged 18-35 years with Graves' hyperthyroidism.

The V and J genes are TRBV5-1 and TRBJ1-2, with D tentatively TRBD1 (6 bases). The germline gives CDR1 SGHRS, CDR2 YFSETQ. This CDR3 has 15 amino acids. Trimming stripped 0 bases from V and 7 bases from J, with 16 bases between. Here the CDR3 reads CASSLVRGRGRGYTF. The CDR3 DNA is TGCGCCAGCAGCTTGGTTCGGGGGCGAGGACGTGGCTACACCTTC.

The table lists this clonotype with many counts. The rearrangement joins TRBV3-1 to TRBJ2-1; D gene unclear. Germline V gene data show CDR1 as LGHDT and CDR2 as YNNKEL (reference sequence). This CDR3 region has 15 residues. V lost 4 bases and J 5 bases, leaving 15 bases between the germline ends. CDR3 amino acids: CASSPPPVGNNEQFF. The CDR3 coding sequence is TGTGCCAGCAGCCCCCCCCCCGTGGGGAACAATGAGCAGTTCTTC.

This clonotype has a count of ten or more. The CDR3 nucleotides are TGTGCCAGCAGTTACTCGACAGGGGCCTATGGCTACACCTTC. It is translated as CASSYSTGAYGYTF. The chain carries TRBV6-6 and TRBJ1-2, with 8 bases fitting TRBD1. The V gene end was trimmed by 0 bases and the J gene end by 4 bases; junction bases not matched to a gene: 1. The CDR3 covers 14 residues. Germline CDR1 reads MNHNY; CDR2 reads SVGAGI (reference sequence).

This clonotype was detected many times. The chain recombines TRBV2 with TRBJ1-5; D unclear. This CDR3 contains 13 residues. The V end lost 8 bases, the J end lost 6 bases, and 14 bases lay between the germline ends. In germline, CDR1 is SNHLY, CDR2 FYNNEI. CDR3 nucleotide sequence: TGTGCCAGCTGCCAAGAGGGAGGTCAGCCCCAGCATTTT. Its translation: CASCQEGGQPQHF.

The sample holds a few counts of this clonotype. CDR3 bases: TGCGCCAGCAGCCAAGATGGGGGGGCCGAGGGAGATACGCAGTATTTT. This codes for CASSQDGGAEGDTQYF. The chain couples TRBV4-3 to TRBJ2-3; tentative D call: TRBD2 (7 bases). Germline assignment: CDR1 LGHNA and CDR2 YSLEER. The CDR3 has 16 amino acids. V was trimmed by 0 bases and J by 5 bases, leaving 15 bases between them.

This clonotype was observed at least ten times. V and J are TRBV2 and TRBJ2-1; 7 positions agree with TRBD2. V trimming: 0 bases; J trimming: 5 bases; junction bases outside the gene matches: 4. CDR1 and CDR2 (germline): SNHLY, FYNNEI. This CDR3 spans 15 amino acids. The chain's CDR3 is CASSEAGLADNEQFF. CDR3 in DNA: TGTGCCAGCAGTGAAGCGGGTCTAGCGGACAATGAGCAGTTCTTC. The full variable domain, in which reference TRBV2 and TRBJ2-1 provide the parts outside the CDR3, is EPEVTQTPSHQVTQMGQEVILRCVPISNHLYFYWYRQILGQKVEFLVSFYNNEISEKSEIFDDQFSVERPDGSNFTLKIRSTKLEDSAMYFCASSEAGLADNEQFFGPGTRLTVL.

This clonotype has at least ten counts. The chain joins TRBV7-9 to TRBJ2-3; D remains ambiguous. The CDR3 sequence is 13 residues long. From germline, CDR1 is SEHNR and CDR2 FQNEAQ (reference sequence). V was clipped by 3 bases and J by 4 bases, with 8 bases between them. CDR3 DNA: TGTGCCAGCAGCTTTAGGGCAGCAGATACGCAGTATTTT. Its protein is CASSFRAADTQYF. The full variable domain, completed using reference TRBV7-9 and TRBJ2-3, is DTGVSQNPRHKITKRGQNVTFRCDPISEHNRLYWYRQTLGQGPEFLTYFQNEAQLEKSRLLSDRFSAERPKGSFSTLEIQRTEQGDSAMYLCASSFRAADTQYFGPGTRLTVL.

This clonotype was found many times. The chain recombines TRBV3-1 with TRBJ2-7; 8 bases are shared with TRBD2. CDR1 and CDR2 (germline): LGHDT, YNNKEL (reference sequence). Unmatched junction bases numbered 11, after V lost 8 bases and J lost 5 bases. CDR3 length: 14 amino acids. CDR3 protein: CASSYGAGGDEQYF. The CDR3 DNA is TGTGCCAGCTCCTATGGCGCGGGAGGAGACGAGCAGTACTTC.

The genes are TRBV7-2 and TRBJ1-1; TRBD1 might be the D (6 bases). V was trimmed by 1 base and J by 11 bases, leaving 20 bases between them. The CDR3 covers 15 residues. Germline CDR1 is SGHTA and CDR2 is FQGNSA. The CDR3 here is CASSLEVVQGTRAFF. The CDR3 DNA reads TGTGCCAGCAGCTTAGAGGTCGTCCAGGGGACGAGGGCTTTCTTT.

The sample holds many counts of this clonotype. The gene calls are TRBV3-1 and TRBJ2-3; D is unclear. The V end was cut by 0 bases, the J end by 3 bases, with 7 bases between. The length of the CDR3 is 14 residues. The germline gives CDR1 LGHDT, CDR2 YNNKEL (reference sequence). The CDR3 DNA sequence: TGTGCCAGCAGCCAAGATTACCGTACAGATACGCAGTATTTT. This encodes CASSQDYRTDTQYF.

This clonotype was counted many times. V usage is TRBV27 and J usage is TRBJ2-3; D not resolved. Germline V gene data show CDR1 as MNHEY and CDR2 as SMNVEV (reference sequence). With 2 bases removed from V and 2 bases from J, the gap between germline ends came to 8 bases. The CDR3 is made up of 14 amino acids. Here the CDR3 DNA reads TGTGCCAGCAGTTTACACGGAACCACAGATACGCAGTATTTT. It encodes CASSLHGTTDTQYF.

This clonotype was observed many times. V and J are TRBV7-2 and TRBJ2-3, with D possibly TRBD2 on 5 matching bases. Trimming shortened V by 1 base and J by 3 bases, and 11 bases separated the two germline ends. CDR1 is SGHTA and CDR2 is FQGNSA in the germline V gene. This CDR3 region has 15 residues. CDR3 coding DNA: TGTGCCAGCAGCTTAGGATTCGGGATTACAGATACGCAGTATTTT. This codes for CASSLGFGITDTQYF. The full variable domain, completed using reference TRBV7-2 and TRBJ2-3, is GAGVSQSPSNKVTEKGKDVELRCDPISGHTALYWYRQSLGQGLEFLIYFQGNSAPDKSGLPSDRFSAERTGGSVSTLTIQRTQQEDSAVYLCASSLGFGITDTQYFGPGTRLTVL.

In this sample, this clonotype turned up a few times. V is TRBV7-2 and J is TRBJ1-5; a weak D match, TRBD1 (6 bases). The CDR3 contains 15 residues. V lost 1 base to trimming and J lost 3 bases, with 10 bases between them. Germline V lookup: CDR1 SGHTA, CDR2 FQGNSA. DNA of the CDR3: TGTGCCAGCAGCTTAGGCGGGGGGCCCAATCAGCCCCAGCATTTT. This sequence encodes CASSLGGGPNQPQHF. Based on the CDR3 plus reference TRBV7-2 and TRBJ1-5, the full variable domain is GAGVSQSPSNKVTEKGKDVELRCDPISGHTALYWYRQSLGQGLEFLIYFQGNSAPDKSGLPSDRFSAERTGGSVSTLTIQRTQQEDSAVYLCASSLGGGPNQPQHFGDGTRLSIL.

This clonotype was seen many times. The J gene is TRBJ2-5, the V gene TRBV5-1, with 8 bases matching TRBD2. Germline CDR1 is SGHRS and CDR2 is YFSETQ. Trimming removed 1 base from V and 1 base from J; junction bases left unmatched: 6. The CDR3 loop spans 16 amino acids. The CDR3 protein is CASSLMSGGIQETQYF. The CDR3 region has the DNA TGCGCCAGCAGCTTGATGAGCGGGGGAATCCAAGAGACCCAGTACTTC.

This clonotype came up many times. The J gene is TRBJ2-1, the V gene TRBV4-2, with 10 bases lining up with TRBD2. This CDR3 contains 17 residues. Per germline, CDR1 LGHNA and CDR2 YNFKEQ. With 0 bases clipped from V and 4 bases from J, the junction kept 6 bases outside the gene matches. The CDR3 spells CASSQEASGRLYNEQFF. CDR3 bases: TGTGCCAGCAGCCAAGAAGCTAGCGGGAGACTTTACAATGAGCAGTTCTTC.

This clonotype was counted between two and nine times. This chain joins TRBV7-6 and TRBJ2-3; D uncertain. The CDR3 sequence is 12 residues long. From germline, CDR1 is SGHVS and CDR2 FNYEAQ. Trimming stripped 5 bases from V and 7 bases from J, with 10 bases between. CDR3 region: CASSNRGYTQYF. In nucleotides, the CDR3 is TGTGCCAGCAGCAACAGAGGATATACGCAGTATTTT.

This clonotype was picked up many times. V is TRBV7-2 and J is TRBJ2-5; 8 positions match TRBD1. This CDR3 comprises 15 residues. CDR1 and CDR2 (germline): SGHTA, FQGNSA. V gave up 4 bases and J gave up 2 bases; unmatched junction bases: 6. The CDR3, as DNA: TGTGCCAGCAGCTATCGACAGGGGTTACAAGAGACCCAGTACTTC. It is translated as CASSYRQGLQETQYF.

This clonotype was found many times. This rearrangement joins TRBV2 to TRBJ1-1; D perhaps matches TRBD1 (6 bases). V was shortened by 3 bases and J by 1 base, with 12 bases between the two germline ends. Germline V gene sequence: CDR1 SNHLY, CDR2 FYNNEI. CDR3 length equals 15 residues. Here the CDR3 reads CASSDTGPWNTEAFF. CDR3 DNA: TGTGCCAGCAGTGACACAGGGCCGTGGAACACTGAAGCTTTCTTT.

This clonotype was found many times. The chain joins TRBV18 to TRBJ2-5; D gene ambiguous. Germline lookup yields CDR1 KGHSH and CDR2 LQKENI. V was shortened by 3 bases and J by 1 base, with 6 bases between the two germline ends. CDR3 length equals 13 residues. Here the CDR3 reads CASSPSVQETQYF. For the CDR3, the DNA is TGTGCCAGCTCACCCTCAGTCCAAGAGACCCAGTACTTC. The variable domain in full, completed from reference TRBV18 and TRBJ2-5, reads NAGVMQNPRHLVRRRGQEARLRCSPMKGHSHVYWYRQLPEEGLKFMVYLQKENIIDESGMPKERFSAEFPKEGPSILRIQQVVRGDSAAYFCASSPSVQETQYFGPGTRLLVL.

This clonotype was seen a few times. The chain joins TRBV6-2 or TRBV6-3 to TRBJ2-3, with 7 bases lining up with TRBD1. The germline CDR1 and CDR2 sequences are MNHEY and SVGEGT. V was pared by 5 bases and J by 2 bases, with 7 bases of the junction left unmatched. The CDR3 covers 15 residues. In DNA, the CDR3 is TGTGCCAGCAGTGCCGACAGGGACGACACAGATACGCAGTATTTT. It yields the protein CASSADRDDTDTQYF.

This clonotype showed up many times. This chain links TRBV9 with TRBJ2-2; D unresolved. The CDR3 sequence is 13 residues long. Looked up from germline, CDR1 is SGDLS and CDR2 is YYNGEE. With 0 bases removed from V and 6 bases from J, the gap between germline ends came to 6 bases. CDR3 loop: CASSVVGSGELFF. CDR3 coding DNA: TGTGCCAGCAGCGTAGTGGGATCCGGGGAGCTGTTTTTT.

This clonotype was seen a handful of times. The chain recombines TRBV29-1 with TRBJ2-7; 15 bases align to TRBD2. The junction had 3 bases not matched to a gene; V was cut back by 5 bases and J by 7 bases. CDR3 length: 13 residues. Germline V gene data show CDR1 as SQVTM and CDR2 as ANQGSEA. The CDR3 is CSVQGLAGGEQYF. CDR3 bases: TGCAGCGTTCAGGGACTAGCGGGGGGTGAGCAGTACTTC.

This clonotype was found a few times. The chain employs TRBV29-1 and TRBJ2-3, with a possible D match to TRBD1 (7 bases). Germline values: CDR1 SQVTM, CDR2 ANQGSEA. Trimming stripped 6 bases from V and 2 bases from J, with 15 bases between. The CDR3 is made up of 14 amino acids. The CDR3 spells CSVAGTANTDTQYF. The CDR3 DNA follows: TGCAGCGTCGCGGGGACAGCGAACACAGATACGCAGTATTTT.

This clonotype has a count of ten or more. The rearrangement links TRBV9 to TRBJ2-3, with 10 bases fitting TRBD2. The CDR3 covers 16 residues. The V gene end was trimmed by 2 bases and the J gene end by 0 bases; junction bases not matched to a gene: 3. Germline CDR1 and CDR2: SGDLS and YYNGEE. This chain's CDR3 is CASSVRTSGSTDTQYF. The CDR3 nucleotides read TGTGCCAGCAGCGTTAGGACTAGCGGTAGCACAGATACGCAGTATTTT.

The chain is built from TRBV4-2 and TRBJ2-5; TRBD2 aligns across 12 bases. Germline lookup yields CDR1 LGHNA and CDR2 YNFKEQ. This CDR3 is built from 21 residues. V was pared by 0 bases and J by 3 bases, with 17 bases of the junction left unmatched. CDR3 region: CASSQDVAATNTSGGKETQYF. Here the CDR3 DNA reads TGTGCCAGCAGCCAAGATGTCGCGGCAACTAACACTAGCGGGGGGAAAGAGACCCAGTACTTC.

This clonotype was seen only a few times. This could be a read error, since a much larger clone is one nucleotide away. The V call is TRBV3-1, the J call TRBJ1-1; weak D call: TRBD1 (5 bases). The CDR3 sequence is 14 residues long. Per germline, CDR1 LGHDT and CDR2 YNNKEL (reference sequence). The CDR3 DNA sequence: TGTGCCAGCGGCCAAGGCTTAGCGGGGGCTGAAGCTTTCTTT. Protein sequence: CASGQGLAGAEAFF.

This clonotype was seen at least ten times. J is TRBJ1-1 and V is TRBV3-1; no firm D call. The CDR3 covers 15 residues. Germline lookup yields CDR1 LGHDT and CDR2 YNNKEL (reference sequence). V lost 0 bases, J lost 0 bases, and 8 bases lay in between. CDR3 residues: CASSQEGPMNTEAFF. The CDR3 nucleotides read TGTGCCAGCAGCCAAGAAGGGCCAATGAACACTGAAGCTTTCTTT.

Regarding this clonotype: One end of the junction varies from germline; a read error may be responsible. The gene calls are TRBV2 and TRBJ2-3, with a weak D call TRBD1 (5 bases). This CDR3 comprises 12 residues. Germline assignment: CDR1 SNHLY and CDR2 FYNNEI. The CDR3 is CASSSGTGTQYF. The CDR3 DNA reads as TGTGCCAGCTCCTCCGGCACAGGTACGCAGTATTTT.

The chain employs TRBV11-2 and TRBJ2-1; 9 nucleotides match TRBD2. The length of the CDR3 is 15 residues. Germline loops: CDR1 SGHAT, CDR2 FQNNGV. V lost 2 bases, J lost 7 bases, and 6 bases stayed unmatched. CDR3 coding DNA: TGTGCCAGCAGCTTAATTAGCGGGAGCAGGAATGAGCAGTTCTTC. Its protein product is CASSLISGSRNEQFF.